The text below deals with one T cell receptor (beta chain). Its matching antigen is unknown. Roughly 9.5 milliliters of peripheral blood were drawn from each donor into EDTA-treated tubes. Germline V gives CDR1 SGHTA, CDR2 FQGTGA. CDR3 length: 14 residues. V lost 5 bases, J lost 1 base, and 4 bases stayed unmatched. The sample is drawn from a study of blood T cells in healthy people across ages. Study as a whole: In model experiments, template switching was able to capture about one barcoded beta molecule for every two T cells that were present. Study-level findings and limits: Both naive CD4+ cell counts and diversity were greater in long-lived donors than in aged donors.

The authors ran a second PCR of roughly 6 to 12 cycles using a sample-barcoded 5' primer and a J-beta primer mix. MiXCR, applied by TCRdb to the 5' RACE reads, yields one record per CDR3 protein. This sample has about 830,000 distinct CDR3 sequences, with roughly 50% found just once. The sample was blood. V and J are TRBV7-3 and TRBJ2-7; 8 bases map to TRBD2. The TCR sequence derives from a man aged 30 to 45 in good health. In DNA form, the CDR3 reads TGTGCCAGCAGCGTAGCGGGGACTTCCTACGAGCAGTACTTC. Residues: CASSVAGTSYEQYF.